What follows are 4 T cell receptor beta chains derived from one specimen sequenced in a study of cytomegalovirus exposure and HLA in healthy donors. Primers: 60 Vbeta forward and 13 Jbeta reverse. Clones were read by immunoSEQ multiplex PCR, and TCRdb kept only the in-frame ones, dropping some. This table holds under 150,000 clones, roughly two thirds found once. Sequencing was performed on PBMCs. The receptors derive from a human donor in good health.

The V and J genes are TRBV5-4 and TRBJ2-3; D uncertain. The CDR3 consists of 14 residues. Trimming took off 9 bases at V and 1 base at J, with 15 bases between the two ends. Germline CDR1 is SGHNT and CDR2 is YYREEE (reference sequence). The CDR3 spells CATIASHGTDTQYF. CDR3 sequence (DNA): TGTGCCACGATAGCTTCCCACGGCACAGATACGCAGTATTTT.

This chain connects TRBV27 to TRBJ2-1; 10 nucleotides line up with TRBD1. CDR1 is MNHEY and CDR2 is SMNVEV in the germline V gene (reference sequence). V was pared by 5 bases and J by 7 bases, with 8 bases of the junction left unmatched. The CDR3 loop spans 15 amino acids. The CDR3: CASSDRDRGWNEQFF. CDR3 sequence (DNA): TGTGCCAGCAGTGACCGGGACAGGGGTTGGAATGAGCAGTTCTTC.

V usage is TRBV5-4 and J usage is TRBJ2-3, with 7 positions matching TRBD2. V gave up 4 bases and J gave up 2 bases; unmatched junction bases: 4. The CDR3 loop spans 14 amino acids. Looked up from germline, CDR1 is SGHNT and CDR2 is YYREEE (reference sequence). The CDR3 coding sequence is TGTGCCAGCAGCGCTAAGCGGGACACAGATACGCAGTATTTT. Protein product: CASSAKRDTDTQYF.

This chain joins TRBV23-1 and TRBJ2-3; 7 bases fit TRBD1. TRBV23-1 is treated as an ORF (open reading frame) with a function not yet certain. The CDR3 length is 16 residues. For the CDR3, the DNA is TGCCCCACTAATAAATTCCGGGACAGACCAACAGATACGCAGTATTTT. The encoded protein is CPTNKFRDRPTDTQYF.